One T cell receptor (beta chain) is described in this entry. The data are from a study of blood T cell repertoires in COVID-19. Study-level background: The United States, Italy and Spain were the sources of the acute and convalescent COVID-19 samples. Nucleic acid was either cDNA or gDNA, and it came from T cells, B-cell-depleted T cells, or PBMCs.

Sequencing used immunoSEQ multiplex PCR; TCRdb keeps in-frame clones, though not all of them. Here the sample spans over 35,000 clones, 91% being singletons. The germline gives CDR1 SNHLY, CDR2 FYNNEI. The CDR3 has 14 residues. Trimming removed 7 bases from V and 8 bases from J, with 20 bases in between. The chain has TRBV2 and TRBJ1-2, with TRBD1 as a possible D gene (5 bases). The material sequenced was peripheral blood. This receptor was obtained from a woman aged 25-40 years in a cohort sampled during active COVID-19. The CDR3 DNA is TGTGCCAGCAAACTAACCGGGGGATCGGGAGGCTACACCTTC. Amino acids: CASKLTGGSGGYTF.